Listed here are 20 T cell receptor beta chains from one sample, sequenced in a study of human T cells and chemical hapten exposure (dated by TCRdb to about 2021). The intended sense of this specimen's time point label: patch test 1, 2 weeks after DPC sensitization. This specimen's treatment or condition label, interpreted: therapeutic diphenylcyclopropenone sensitization with weekly scalp DPC. Library method: RACE. The sequencer was a NextSeq 500. Using fastp at Q25 and MiXCR, TCRdb reprocessed the public reads and kept productive beta chains. Rows are combined by CDR3 protein, so each entry shows the most common genes and DNA. This sample gives under 200,000 distinct CDR3 sequences in total; approximately 15% of them show up just once. About 1.7% of the sample lies in the top ten. This sample comprised whole blood, obtained in connection with sensitization to the hapten diphenylcyclopropenone (DPC). Receptor source: a woman aged 25 to 39 with alopecia areata. Some clones in this sample may be carry-over from other donors' samples.

The V call is TRBV7-2, the J call TRBJ2-2; no firm D call. This CDR3 contains 15 residues. Deletions cut 1 base from V and 0 bases from J, with 6 bases between. From germline, CDR1 is SGHTA and CDR2 FQGNSA. CDR3 sequence (DNA): TGTGCCAGCAGCTTAGGGCAGGCGAACACCGGGGAGCTGTTTTTT. Its translation is CASSLGQANTGELFF.

This clonotype was observed a few times. This chain joins TRBV6-6 and TRBJ1-6; D gene uncertain. CDR1 MNHNY and CDR2 SVGAGI come from the germline V gene (reference sequence). The V end lost 2 bases, the J end lost 10 bases, and 9 bases lay between the germline ends. This CDR3 contains 13 residues. CDR3 residues: CASSYREKSPLHF. For the CDR3, the DNA is TGTGCCAGCAGTTACCGGGAGAAATCACCCCTCCACTTT.

This clonotype occurred a few times. The rearrangement joins TRBV20-1 to TRBJ2-5; TRBD1 matches at 12 bases. V lost 6 bases to trimming and J lost 4 bases; unmatched junction nucleotides: 3. The CDR3 spans 13 residues. CDR1 DFQATT and CDR2 SNEGSKA come from the germline V gene (reference sequence). CDR3 protein: CSAGTGGRETQYF. The CDR3 DNA sequence: TGCAGTGCCGGGACAGGGGGCCGAGAGACCCAGTACTTC.

The chain combines TRBV4-3 with TRBJ2-7, with a possible D match to TRBD1 (6 bases). The V gene's germline CDR1 is LGHNA and CDR2 YSLEER. There are 16 residues in the CDR3. V shed 0 bases and J shed 2 bases, with 14 bases lying between them. The chain's CDR3 is CASSQDQGSFAYEQYF. CDR3 sequence (DNA): TGCGCCAGCAGCCAAGATCAGGGGTCGTTCGCCTACGAGCAGTACTTC.

The J gene is TRBJ2-7, the V gene TRBV4-2, with D unresolved. V was pared by 0 bases and J by 6 bases, with 6 bases between. This CDR3 spans 12 amino acids. CDR1 is LGHNA, CDR2 YNFKEQ, per germline. CDR3 coding DNA: TGTGCCAGCAGCCAAGACACGGTCGAGCAGTACTTC. Amino acids: CASSQDTVEQYF.

This clonotype was counted a few times. This chain joins TRBV19 and TRBJ1-5; 7 nucleotides line up with TRBD1. The germline V gene encodes CDR1 LNHDA and CDR2 SQIVND (reference sequence). With 5 bases clipped from V and 0 bases from J, the junction kept 10 bases outside the gene matches. This CDR3 is built from 17 residues. CDR3 protein: CASSGSGTVYSNQPQHF. CDR3 in DNA: TGTGCCAGTAGTGGATCCGGGACAGTTTATAGCAATCAGCCCCAGCATTTT.

The chain carries TRBV7-2 and TRBJ2-7; 8 bases match TRBD2. From germline, CDR1 is SGHTA and CDR2 FQGNSA. V lost 1 base and J lost 4; bases outside the gene matches: 9. The CDR3 runs to 16 residues. The DNA of the CDR3 is TGTGCCAGCAGCTTAGATGCAACTAGCGGATCATACGAGCAGTACTTC. Translating gives CASSLDATSGSYEQYF. The full variable domain, with the rest looked up from reference TRBV7-2 and TRBJ2-7, is GAGVSQSPSNKVTEKGKDVELRCDPISGHTALYWYRQSLGQGLEFLIYFQGNSAPDKSGLPSDRFSAERTGGSVSTLTIQRTQQEDSAVYLCASSLDATSGSYEQYFGPGTRLTVT.

V is TRBV6-2 or TRBV6-3 and J is TRBJ2-7; TRBD2 might be the D (6 bases). CDR1 is MNHEY, CDR2 SVGEGT, per germline. The CDR3 loop spans 13 amino acids. With 4 bases removed from V and 3 bases from J, the gap between germline ends came to 10 bases. The DNA of the CDR3 is TGTGCCAGCAGTTTCTCGGGGGACTACGAGCAGTACTTC. As protein: CASSFSGDYEQYF.

The chain combines TRBV6-5 with TRBJ2-1; the match to TRBD2 covers 13 bases. The CDR3 contains 17 residues. The junction had 9 bases not matched to a gene; V was cut back by 0 bases and J by 10 bases. CDR1 and CDR2 (germline): MNHEY, SVGAGI. CDR3 protein: CASSYSSLGLAGVEQFF. DNA of the CDR3: TGTGCCAGCAGTTACTCGTCGCTTGGACTAGCGGGAGTAGAGCAGTTCTTC.

The J gene is TRBJ2-1, the V gene TRBV12-3 or TRBV12-4; 9 bases match TRBD2. The length of the CDR3 is 17 residues. Trimming removed 4 bases from V and 4 bases from J; junction bases left unmatched: 11. This CDR3 reads CASSSPPRGGLYNEQFF. In DNA, the CDR3 is TGTGCCAGCAGTTCTCCGCCGCGGGGGGGCCTTTACAATGAGCAGTTCTTC.

This chain connects TRBV7-3 to TRBJ2-2; the match to TRBD1 covers 9 bases. Per the germline V gene, CDR1 is SGHTA and CDR2 is FQGTGA. Trimming removed 5 bases from V and 6 bases from J; junction bases left unmatched: 4. The CDR3 has 14 residues. The CDR3 bases are TGTGCCAGCAGCCGGGACAGGGTTTCCGGGGAGCTGTTTTTT. Protein: CASSRDRVSGELFF. Full variable domain (outside the CDR3, taken from reference TRBV7-3 and TRBJ2-2): GAGVSQTPSNKVTEKGKYVELRCDPISGHTALYWYRQSLGQGPEFLIYFQGTGAADDSGLPNDRFFAVRPEGSVSTLKIQRTERGDSAVYLCASSRDRVSGELFFGEGSRLTVL.

This rearrangement joins TRBV14 to TRBJ2-1; perhaps TRBD2 as D (6 bases). Germline loops: CDR1 SGHDN, CDR2 FVKESK. V shed 1 base and J shed 6 bases, with 22 bases lying between them. The CDR3 is 18 amino acids. The CDR3 spells CASSQGPEGGILVNEQFF. The CDR3, as DNA: TGTGCCAGCAGCCAAGGACCGGAGGGAGGTATATTAGTCAATGAGCAGTTCTTC.

This clonotype was detected many times. The V gene is TRBV6-2 or TRBV6-3, the J gene TRBJ2-2; D might be TRBD1 (5 bases). The V end was cut by 2 bases, the J end by 6 bases, with 10 bases between. The CDR3 consists of 14 residues. The V gene's germline CDR1 is MNHEY and CDR2 SVGEGT. CDR3 amino acids: CASSYRPTAGELFF. DNA of the CDR3: TGTGCCAGCAGTTACCGGCCGACAGCCGGGGAGCTGTTTTTT.

This clonotype was detected only a few times. The chain has TRBV19 and TRBJ2-5; 9 positions match TRBD2. The CDR3 has 15 residues. V shed 5 bases and J 5 bases; nucleotides not matched to a gene: 9. Germline CDR1 reads LNHDA; CDR2 reads SQIVND (reference sequence). CDR3 in DNA: TGTGCCAGTAGTGCTGGGACTAGCCCGAAGGAGACCCAGTACTTC. Encoded protein: CASSAGTSPKETQYF.

This clonotype came up a few times. The rearrangement uses TRBV6-5 and TRBJ1-1; no clear D gene. This CDR3 has 15 amino acids. Per the germline V gene, CDR1 is MNHEY and CDR2 is SVGAGI. V lost 0 bases and J lost 0, with 8 bases in between. CDR3 in DNA: TGTGCCAGCAGTTACTCGACGGCCCTGAACACTGAAGCTTTCTTT. Translating gives CASSYSTALNTEAFF.

This clonotype was found many times. This rearrangement joins TRBV5-4 to TRBJ2-7; D remains ambiguous. CDR1 and CDR2 from the germline V gene are SGHNT and YYREEE (reference sequence). Trimming removed 4 bases from V and 6 bases from J, with 17 bases in between. The CDR3 has 14 amino acids. CDR3 loop: CASSRSGRTAEQYF. The DNA of the CDR3 is TGTGCCAGCAGCCGAAGTGGGCGGACGGCCGAGCAGTACTTC.

The chain is built from TRBV6-5 and TRBJ2-3, with 9 bases aligning to TRBD1. This CDR3 is 16 amino acids long. Trimming cost V 3 bases and J 8 bases; bases outside gene matches: 12. The germline CDR1 and CDR2 sequences are MNHEY and SVGAGI. DNA for the CDR3: TGTGCCAGCAGTTATATACCCCCGGACAGGGGAGGTACGCAGTATTTT. This gives the protein CASSYIPPDRGGTQYF.

The gene calls are TRBV28 and TRBJ1-4; the D is unclear. The V gene lost 3 bases and the J gene lost 5 bases, with 16 bases spanning the gap. CDR1 is MDHEN and CDR2 is SYDVKM in the germline V gene. This CDR3 comprises 16 residues. CDR3 in amino acids: CASSLSWAPPNEKLFF. For the CDR3, the DNA is TGTGCCAGCAGTTTGTCGTGGGCCCCTCCAAATGAAAAACTGTTTTTT.

This rearrangement joins TRBV20-1 to TRBJ1-1; D call uncertain. This CDR3 has 11 amino acids. V gave up 3 bases and J gave up 5 bases, with 7 bases separating them. Germline CDR1 and CDR2: DFQATT and SNEGSKA (reference sequence). As DNA, the CDR3 is TGCAGTGCTAGGTTGGTAACTGAAGCTTTCTTT. It codes for CSARLVTEAFF.

The chain recombines TRBV30 with TRBJ2-6; D not certain. Per the germline V gene, CDR1 is GTSNPN and CDR2 is SVGIG (reference sequence). The V end was cut by 0 bases, the J end by 2 bases, with 8 bases between. The CDR3 is 15 residues long. In nucleotides, the CDR3 is TGTGCCTGGAGTGTTGGGGTCCCTGGGGCCAACGTCCTGACTTTC. This codes for CAWSVGVPGANVLTF.